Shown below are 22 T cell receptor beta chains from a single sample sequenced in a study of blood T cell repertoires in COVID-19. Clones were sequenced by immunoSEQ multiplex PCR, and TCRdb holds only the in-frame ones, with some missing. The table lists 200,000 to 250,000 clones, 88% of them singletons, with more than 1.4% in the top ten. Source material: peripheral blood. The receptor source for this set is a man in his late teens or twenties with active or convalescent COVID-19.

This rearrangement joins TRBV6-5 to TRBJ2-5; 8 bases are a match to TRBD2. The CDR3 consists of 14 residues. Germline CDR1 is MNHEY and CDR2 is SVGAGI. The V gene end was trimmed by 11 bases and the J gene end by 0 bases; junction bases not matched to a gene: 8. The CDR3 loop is CARGGRGNQETQYF. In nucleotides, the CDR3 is TGTGCCCGCGGGGGGAGGGGTAACCAAGAGACCCAGTACTTC.

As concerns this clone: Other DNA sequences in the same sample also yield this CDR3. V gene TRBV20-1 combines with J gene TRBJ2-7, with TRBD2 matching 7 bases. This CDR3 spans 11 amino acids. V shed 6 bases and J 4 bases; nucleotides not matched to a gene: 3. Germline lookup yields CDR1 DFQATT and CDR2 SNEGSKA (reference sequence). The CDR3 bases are TGCAGTGCGTTGGGGGGGTACGAGCAGTACTTC. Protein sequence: CSALGGYEQYF.

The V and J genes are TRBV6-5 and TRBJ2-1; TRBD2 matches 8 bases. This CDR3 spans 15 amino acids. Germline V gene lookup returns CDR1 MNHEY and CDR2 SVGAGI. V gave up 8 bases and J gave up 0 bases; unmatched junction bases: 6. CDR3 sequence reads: CASYSGSRSYNEQFF. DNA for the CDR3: TGTGCCAGCTACAGCGGGAGCCGCTCCTACAATGAGCAGTTCTTC.

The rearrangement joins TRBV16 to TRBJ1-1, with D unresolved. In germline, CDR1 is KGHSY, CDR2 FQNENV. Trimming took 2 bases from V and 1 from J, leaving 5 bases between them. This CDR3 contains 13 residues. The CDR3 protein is CASSQGGNTEAFF. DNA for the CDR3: TGTGCCAGCAGCCAAGGAGGGAACACTGAAGCTTTCTTT.

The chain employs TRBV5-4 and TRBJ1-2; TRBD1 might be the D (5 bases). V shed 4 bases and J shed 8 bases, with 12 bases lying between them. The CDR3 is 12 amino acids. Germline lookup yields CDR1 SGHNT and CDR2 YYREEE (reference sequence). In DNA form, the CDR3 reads TGTGCCAGCAGCAGCGACAGTTACGGCTACACCTTC. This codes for CASSSDSYGYTF. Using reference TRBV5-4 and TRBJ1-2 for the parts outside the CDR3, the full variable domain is ETGVTQSPTHLIKTRGQQVTLRCSSQSGHNTVSWYQQALGQGPQFIFQYYREEENGRGNFPPRFSGLQFPNYSSELNVNALELDDSALYLCASSSDSYGYTFGSGTRLTVV.

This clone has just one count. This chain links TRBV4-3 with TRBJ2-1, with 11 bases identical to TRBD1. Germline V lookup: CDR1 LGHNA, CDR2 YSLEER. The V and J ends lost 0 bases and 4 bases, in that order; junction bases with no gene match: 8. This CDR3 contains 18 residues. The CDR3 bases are TGCGCCAGCAGCCAAGATTCCGGGGGACAGGGGGTTTACAATGAGCAGTTCTTC. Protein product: CASSQDSGGQGVYNEQFF.

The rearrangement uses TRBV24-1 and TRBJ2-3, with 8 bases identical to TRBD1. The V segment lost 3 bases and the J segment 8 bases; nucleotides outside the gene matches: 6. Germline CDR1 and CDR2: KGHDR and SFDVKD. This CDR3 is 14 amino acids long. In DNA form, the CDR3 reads TGTGCCACCAGTGATCCGGGACAGGTGCTTACGCAGTATTTT. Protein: CATSDPGQVLTQYF.

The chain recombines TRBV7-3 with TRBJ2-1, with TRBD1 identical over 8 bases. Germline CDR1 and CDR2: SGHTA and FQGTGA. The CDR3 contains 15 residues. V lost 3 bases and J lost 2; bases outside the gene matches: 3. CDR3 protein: CASSLDRDTYNEQFF. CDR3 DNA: TGTGCCAGCAGCTTGGACAGGGACACCTACAATGAGCAGTTCTTC.

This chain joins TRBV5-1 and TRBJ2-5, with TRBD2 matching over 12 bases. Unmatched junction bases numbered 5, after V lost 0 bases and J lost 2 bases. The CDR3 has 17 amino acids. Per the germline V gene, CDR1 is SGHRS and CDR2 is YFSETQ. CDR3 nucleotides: TGCGCCAGCAGCTTGGGTCAGCTAGCGGGAGGGCAAGAGACCCAGTACTTC. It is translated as CASSLGQLAGGQETQYF.

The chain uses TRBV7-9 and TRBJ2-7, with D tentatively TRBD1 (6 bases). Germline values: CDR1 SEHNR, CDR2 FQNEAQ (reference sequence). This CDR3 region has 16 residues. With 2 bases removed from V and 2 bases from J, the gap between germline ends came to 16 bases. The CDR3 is CASSLPLDRPTYEQYF. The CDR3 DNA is TGTGCCAGCAGCTTACCCCTAGACAGGCCAACCTACGAGCAGTACTTC.

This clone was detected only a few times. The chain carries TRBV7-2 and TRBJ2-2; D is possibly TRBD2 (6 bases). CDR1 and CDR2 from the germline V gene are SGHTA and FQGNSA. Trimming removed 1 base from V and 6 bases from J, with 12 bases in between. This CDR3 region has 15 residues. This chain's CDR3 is CASSLGGGPAGELFF. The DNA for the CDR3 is TGTGCCAGCAGCTTAGGCGGAGGGCCAGCCGGGGAGCTGTTTTTT. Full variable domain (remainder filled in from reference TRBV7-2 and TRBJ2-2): GAGVSQSPSNKVTEKGKDVELRCDPISGHTALYWYRQSLGQGLEFLIYFQGNSAPDKSGLPSDRFSAERTGGSVSTLTIQRTQQEDSAVYLCASSLGGGPAGELFFGEGSRLTVL.

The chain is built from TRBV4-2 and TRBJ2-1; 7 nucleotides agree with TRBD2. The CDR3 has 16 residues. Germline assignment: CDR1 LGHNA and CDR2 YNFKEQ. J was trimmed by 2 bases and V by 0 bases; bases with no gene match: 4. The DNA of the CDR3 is TGTGCCAGCAGCCAAGACTCTAGCGGCACCTACAATGAGCAGTTCTTC. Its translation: CASSQDSSGTYNEQFF.

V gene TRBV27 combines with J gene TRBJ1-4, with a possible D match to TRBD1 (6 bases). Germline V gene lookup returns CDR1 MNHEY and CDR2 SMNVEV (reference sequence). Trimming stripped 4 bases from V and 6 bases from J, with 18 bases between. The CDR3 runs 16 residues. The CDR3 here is CASSSRAGVGYEKLFF. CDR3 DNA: TGTGCCAGCAGTTCAAGGGCAGGGGTCGGGTATGAAAAACTGTTTTTT.

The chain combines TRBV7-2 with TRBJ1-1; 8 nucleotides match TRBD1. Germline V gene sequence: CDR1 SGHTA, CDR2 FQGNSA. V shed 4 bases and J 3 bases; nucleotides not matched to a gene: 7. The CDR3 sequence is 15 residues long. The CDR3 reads CASSSAGGADTEAFF. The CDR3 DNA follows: TGTGCCAGCAGCTCGGCAGGGGGCGCGGACACTGAAGCTTTCTTT. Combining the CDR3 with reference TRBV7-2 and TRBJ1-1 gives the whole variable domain GAGVSQSPSNKVTEKGKDVELRCDPISGHTALYWYRQSLGQGLEFLIYFQGNSAPDKSGLPSDRFSAERTGGSVSTLTIQRTQQEDSAVYLCASSSAGGADTEAFFGQGTRLTVV.

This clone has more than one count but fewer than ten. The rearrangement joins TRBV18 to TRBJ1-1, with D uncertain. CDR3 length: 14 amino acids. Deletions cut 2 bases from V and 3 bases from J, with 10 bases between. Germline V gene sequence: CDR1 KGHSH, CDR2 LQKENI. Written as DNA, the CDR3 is TGTGCCAGCTCACCAAAGGGAGCGGACACTGAAGCTTTCTTT. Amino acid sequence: CASSPKGADTEAFF.

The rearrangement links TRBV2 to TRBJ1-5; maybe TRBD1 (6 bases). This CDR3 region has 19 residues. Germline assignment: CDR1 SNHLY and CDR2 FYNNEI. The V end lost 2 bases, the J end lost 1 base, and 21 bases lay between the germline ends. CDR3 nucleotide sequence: TGTGCCAGCAGTGAAACTCTACAGGGCATAGGTAGGAGCAATCAGCCCCAGCATTTT. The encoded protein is CASSETLQGIGRSNQPQHF.

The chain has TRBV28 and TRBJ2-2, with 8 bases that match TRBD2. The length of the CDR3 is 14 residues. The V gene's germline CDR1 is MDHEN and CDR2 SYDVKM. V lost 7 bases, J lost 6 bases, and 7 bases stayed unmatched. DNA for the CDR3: TGTGCCAGCATAGGGCTAGCGGGTGCCGGGGAGCTGTTTTTT. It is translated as CASIGLAGAGELFF. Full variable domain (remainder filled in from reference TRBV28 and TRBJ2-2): DVKVTQSSRYLVKRTGEKVFLECVQDMDHENMFWYRQDPGLGLRLIYFSYDVKMKEKGDIPEGYSVSREKKERFSLILESASTNQTSMYLCASIGLAGAGELFFGEGSRLTVL.

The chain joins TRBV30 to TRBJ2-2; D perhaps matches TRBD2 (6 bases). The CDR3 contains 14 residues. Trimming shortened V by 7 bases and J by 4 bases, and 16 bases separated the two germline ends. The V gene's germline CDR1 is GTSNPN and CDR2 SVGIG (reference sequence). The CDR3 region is CAYLLAGLTGELFF. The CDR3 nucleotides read TGTGCCTATCTTCTGGCGGGACTCACCGGGGAGCTGTTTTTT.

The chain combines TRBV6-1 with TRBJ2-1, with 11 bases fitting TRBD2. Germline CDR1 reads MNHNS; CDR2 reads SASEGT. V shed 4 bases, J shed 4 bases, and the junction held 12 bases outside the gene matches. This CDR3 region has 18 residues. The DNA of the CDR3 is TGTGCCAGCAGTGCGCAGGCTGTAGCGGGAGGGCCTTACAATGAGCAGTTCTTC. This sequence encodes CASSAQAVAGGPYNEQFF.

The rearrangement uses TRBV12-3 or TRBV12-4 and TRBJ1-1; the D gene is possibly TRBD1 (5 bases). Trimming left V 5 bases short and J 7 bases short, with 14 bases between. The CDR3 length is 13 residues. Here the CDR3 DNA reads TGTGCCAGCAGTCTCAGGGAATCCGTTGAAGCTTTCTTT. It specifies CASSLRESVEAFF.

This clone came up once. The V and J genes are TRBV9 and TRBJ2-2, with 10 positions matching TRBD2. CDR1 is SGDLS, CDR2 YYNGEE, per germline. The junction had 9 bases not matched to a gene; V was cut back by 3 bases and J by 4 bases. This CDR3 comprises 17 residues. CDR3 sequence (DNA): TGTGCCAGCAGCGGAGGAGCGGGAGGGCCTGGCACCGGGGAGCTGTTTTTT. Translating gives CASSGGAGGPGTGELFF.

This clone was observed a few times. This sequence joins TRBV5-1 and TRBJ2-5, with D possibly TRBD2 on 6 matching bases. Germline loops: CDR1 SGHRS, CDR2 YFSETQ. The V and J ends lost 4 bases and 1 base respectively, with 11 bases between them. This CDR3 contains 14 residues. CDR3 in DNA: TGCGCCAGCAGCCCCGGGAGCGGCCAAGAGACCCAGTACTTC. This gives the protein CASSPGSGQETQYF.